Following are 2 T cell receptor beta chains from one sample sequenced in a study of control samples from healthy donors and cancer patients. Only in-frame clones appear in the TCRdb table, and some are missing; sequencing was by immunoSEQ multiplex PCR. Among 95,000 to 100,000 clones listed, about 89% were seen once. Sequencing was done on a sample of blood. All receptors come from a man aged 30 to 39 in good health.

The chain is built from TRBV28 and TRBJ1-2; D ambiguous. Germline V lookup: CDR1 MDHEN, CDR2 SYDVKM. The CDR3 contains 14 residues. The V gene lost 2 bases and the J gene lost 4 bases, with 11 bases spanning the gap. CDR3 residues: CASSLGRISYGYTF. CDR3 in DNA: TGTGCCAGCAGTTTAGGGCGCATCTCCTATGGCTACACCTTC.

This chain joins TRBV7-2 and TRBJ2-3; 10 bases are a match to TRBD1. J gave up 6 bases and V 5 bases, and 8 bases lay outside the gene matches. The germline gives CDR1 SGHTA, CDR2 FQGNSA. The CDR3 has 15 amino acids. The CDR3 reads CASSRTGTGDDTQYF. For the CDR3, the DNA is TGTGCCAGCAGCCGTACCGGGACAGGGGACGATACGCAGTATTTT.